Presented here are 12 T cell receptor beta chains from one specimen sequenced in a study of T cell repertoires in cytomegalovirus infection. TCRdb itself ran the reads through MiXCR, one entry per CDR3 protein. The sample records more than 400,000 distinct CDR3 sequences, approximately 25% being singletons. The material sequenced was PBMCs. These receptors came from a human donor in good health (CMV status not recorded). Some clones in this sample may be carry-over from other donors' samples.

This clonotype was detected many times. CDR3 amino acids: CASSREPPTEAFF. The CDR3 DNA is TGTGCCAGCAGCCGAGAACCCCCTACTGAAGCTTTCTTT. The rearrangement uses TRBV7-2 and TRBJ1-1; D gene unclear. Trimming cost V 5 bases and J 5 bases, with 12 bases left between them. Germline values: CDR1 SGHTA, CDR2 FQGNSA. CDR3 length: 13 residues.

The chain couples TRBV25-1 to TRBJ1-1, with TRBD1 matching 10 bases. The CDR3 totals 15 residues. Trimming took 5 bases from V and 6 from J; bases not matched to a gene: 9. Germline loops: CDR1 MGHDK, CDR2 SYGVNS. CDR3 DNA sequence: TGTGCCAGCAGTAAACCGGGACAGGGGCAACCTGAAGCTTTCTTT. Translating gives CASSKPGQGQPEAFF.

This clonotype has more than one count but fewer than ten. The rearrangement joins TRBV10-2 to TRBJ2-2; the match to TRBD2 covers 7 bases. Germline assignment: CDR1 WSHSY and CDR2 SAAADI. The V segment lost 6 bases and the J segment 5 bases; nucleotides outside the gene matches: 9. The CDR3 is 15 residues long. DNA for the CDR3: TGCGCCAGCAGCTTAGGGACTACCAGAACCGGGGAGCTGTTTTTT. As protein: CASSLGTTRTGELFF.

The J gene is TRBJ2-4, the V gene TRBV9; D might be TRBD1 or TRBD2, each matching 5 bases. Germline CDR1 and CDR2: SGDLS and YYNGEE. CDR3 length equals 14 residues. Trimming removed 0 bases at V and 4 bases at J, with 8 bases between. In DNA, the CDR3 is TGTGCCAGCAGCGTAGGGGGGATTAAAAACATTCAGTACTTC. Encoded protein: CASSVGGIKNIQYF.

In this sample, this clonotype turned up a few times. This chain uses TRBV12-3 or TRBV12-4 with TRBJ2-1; unclear D gene. The CDR3 length is 11 residues. The V and J ends lost 6 bases and 9 bases respectively, with 9 bases between them. CDR3 nucleotide sequence: TGTGCCAGCAGCTACTTGGCTGAGCAGTTCTTC. This gives the protein CASSYLAEQFF.

The rearrangement uses TRBV4-3 and TRBJ2-7; D uncertain. Germline V gene sequence: CDR1 LGHNA, CDR2 YSLEER. V was clipped by 0 bases and J by 1 base, with 10 bases between them. The CDR3 has 15 residues. The CDR3 spells CASSQDVLLSYEQYF. Here the CDR3 DNA reads TGCGCCAGCAGCCAAGATGTCCTCTTATCCTACGAGCAGTACTTC.

This clonotype has at least ten counts. The rearrangement links TRBV7-2 to TRBJ2-7; TRBD2 aligns across 8 bases. Germline loops: CDR1 SGHTA, CDR2 FQGNSA. The CDR3 spans 16 residues. V lost 1 base and J lost 0; bases outside the gene matches: 5. CDR3 protein: CASSLDSGMSSYEQYV. DNA for the CDR3: TGTGCCAGCAGCTTAGATAGCGGGATGAGCTCCTACGAGCAGTACGTC.

This clonotype was counted ten times or more. V gene TRBV7-2 combines with J gene TRBJ2-7; TRBD1 might be the D (6 bases). V was trimmed by 4 bases and J by 8 bases, leaving 15 bases between them. Germline V gene data show CDR1 as SGHTA and CDR2 as FQGNSA. The CDR3 runs 13 residues. CDR3 coding DNA: TGTGCCAGCAGCTGGCCTTCAGGGGTCCAGCAGTACTTC. Translating gives CASSWPSGVQQYF.

The V and J genes are TRBV11-2 and TRBJ2-3, with 8 positions matching TRBD2. Trimming at V came to 6 bases and at J to 5 bases, leaving 13 bases not matched to a gene. The CDR3 sequence is 16 residues long. In germline, CDR1 is SGHAT, CDR2 FQNNGV. The CDR3 region has the DNA TGTGCCAGCAGTTCCGTAGGCGGGAGGACTTTAGATACGCAGTATTTT. It specifies CASSSVGGRTLDTQYF.

The chain has TRBV29-1 and TRBJ2-1, with TRBD2 matching 13 bases. The germline gives CDR1 SQVTM, CDR2 ANQGSEA. The CDR3 is 14 amino acids. V trimming: 5 bases; J trimming: 4 bases; junction bases outside the gene matches: 2. In DNA, the CDR3 is TGCAGCGTTTTGGGACTAGCGGGGTACAATGAGCAGTTCTTC. It is translated as CSVLGLAGYNEQFF.

As to this clonotype: This sequence may be a read error, since a much larger clone differs from it by one base. This chain uses TRBV7-2 with TRBJ2-7; 14 positions match TRBD2. The CDR3 covers 17 residues. Germline V lookup: CDR1 SGHTA, CDR2 FQGNSA. CDR3 region: CASSPEPIEGLAGVEGF. In nucleotides, the CDR3 is TGTGCCAGCAGCCCGGAACCTATTGAGGGACTAGCGGGAGTGGAAGGCTTC. Full variable domain (rest looked up from reference TRBV7-2 and TRBJ2-7): GAGVSQSPSNKVTEKGKDVELRCDPISGHTALYWYRQSLGQGLEFLIYFQGNSAPDKSGLPSDRFSAERTGGSVSTLTIQRTQQEDSAVYLCASSPEPIEGLAGVEGFGPGTRLTVT.

This clonotype was seen a handful of times. The chain has TRBV12-3 or TRBV12-4 and TRBJ1-4; 9 bases fit TRBD1. The CDR3 is 15 amino acids. V lost 5 bases to trimming and J lost 8 bases; unmatched junction nucleotides: 9. CDR3 DNA: TGTGCCAGCAGTCCCACAGGGGGCGGAAGCGAAAAACTGTTTTTT. It specifies CASSPTGGGSEKLFF.